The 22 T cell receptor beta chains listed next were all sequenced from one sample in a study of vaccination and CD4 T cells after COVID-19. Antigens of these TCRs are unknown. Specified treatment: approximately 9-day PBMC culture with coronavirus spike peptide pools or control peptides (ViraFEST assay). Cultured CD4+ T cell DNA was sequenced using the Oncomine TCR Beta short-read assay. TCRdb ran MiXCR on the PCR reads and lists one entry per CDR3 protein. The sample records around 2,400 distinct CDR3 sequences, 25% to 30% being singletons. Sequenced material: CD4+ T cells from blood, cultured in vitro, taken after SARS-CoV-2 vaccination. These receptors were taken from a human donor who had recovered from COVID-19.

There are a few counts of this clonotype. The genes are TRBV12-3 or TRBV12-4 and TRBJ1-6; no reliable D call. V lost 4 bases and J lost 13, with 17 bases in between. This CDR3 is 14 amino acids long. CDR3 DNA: TGTGCCAGCAGTTGGAGCGGGGAATTAGGGCCCCTCCACTTT. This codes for CASSWSGELGPLHF.

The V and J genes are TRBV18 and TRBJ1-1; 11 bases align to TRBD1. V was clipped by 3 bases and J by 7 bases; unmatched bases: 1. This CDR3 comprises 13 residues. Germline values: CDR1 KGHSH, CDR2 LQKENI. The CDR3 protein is CASSPGTGGEAFF. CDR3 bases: TGTGCCAGCTCACCTGGGACAGGGGGTGAAGCTTTCTTT.

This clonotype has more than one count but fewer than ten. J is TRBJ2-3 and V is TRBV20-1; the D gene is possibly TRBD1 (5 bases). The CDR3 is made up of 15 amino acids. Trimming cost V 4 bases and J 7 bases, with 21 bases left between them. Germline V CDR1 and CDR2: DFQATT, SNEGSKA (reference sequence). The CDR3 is CSAKSPGAGPYTQYF. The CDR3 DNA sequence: TGCAGTGCTAAAAGTCCAGGCGCAGGGCCTTATACGCAGTATTTT.

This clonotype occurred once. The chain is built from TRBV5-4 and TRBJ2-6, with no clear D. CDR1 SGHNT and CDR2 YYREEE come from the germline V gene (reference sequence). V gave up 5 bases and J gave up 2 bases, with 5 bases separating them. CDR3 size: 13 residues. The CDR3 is CASRQPGANVLTF. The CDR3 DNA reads TGTGCCAGCAGGCAACCTGGGGCCAACGTCCTGACTTTC. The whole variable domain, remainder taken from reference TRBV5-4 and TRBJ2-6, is ETGVTQSPTHLIKTRGQQVTLRCSSQSGHNTVSWYQQALGQGPQFIFQYYREEENGRGNFPPRFSGLQFPNYSSELNVNALELDDSALYLCASRQPGANVLTFGAGSRLTVL.

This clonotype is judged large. DNA of the CDR3: TGTGCCAGCAGTCAACGGACAGGTTCTTCACCCCTCCACTTT. Translating gives CASSQRTGSSPLHF. The chain employs TRBV6-1 and TRBJ1-6, with 7 bases identical to TRBD1. The CDR3 totals 14 residues. Germline V lookup: CDR1 MNHNS, CDR2 SASEGT. V lost 5 bases to trimming and J lost 9 bases; unmatched junction nucleotides: 7.

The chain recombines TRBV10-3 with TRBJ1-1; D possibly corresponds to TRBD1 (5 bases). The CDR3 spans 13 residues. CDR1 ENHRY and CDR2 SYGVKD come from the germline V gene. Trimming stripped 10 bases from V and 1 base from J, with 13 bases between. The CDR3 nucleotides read TGTGCCACCCAACCCCAGGGGAACACTGAAGCTTTCTTT. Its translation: CATQPQGNTEAFF.

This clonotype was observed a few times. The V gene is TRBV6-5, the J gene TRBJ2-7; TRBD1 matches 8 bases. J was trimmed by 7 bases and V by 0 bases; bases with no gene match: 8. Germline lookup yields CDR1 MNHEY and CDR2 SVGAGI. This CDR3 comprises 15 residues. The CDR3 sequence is CASSYSGTGPGEQYF. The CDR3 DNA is TGTGCCAGCAGTTACTCGGGGACAGGACCTGGGGAGCAGTACTTC.

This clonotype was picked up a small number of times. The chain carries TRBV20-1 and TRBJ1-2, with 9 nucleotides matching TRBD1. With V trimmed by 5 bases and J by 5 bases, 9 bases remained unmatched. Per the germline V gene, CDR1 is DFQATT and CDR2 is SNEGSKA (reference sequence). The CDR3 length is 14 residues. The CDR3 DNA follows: TGCAGTGCTTGGACCGAAGGACAGGGGTATGGCTACACCTTC. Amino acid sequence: CSAWTEGQGYGYTF.

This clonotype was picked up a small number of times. The CDR3 spells CASSPRLVAEAFF. The DNA for the CDR3 is TGTGCCAGCAGCCCGCGTCTCGTAGCTGAAGCTTTCTTT. The chain combines TRBV7-2 with TRBJ1-1; D not resolved. Germline CDR1 is SGHTA and CDR2 is FQGNSA. This CDR3 spans 13 amino acids. V dropped 5 bases and J dropped 6 bases, with 13 bases sitting between them.

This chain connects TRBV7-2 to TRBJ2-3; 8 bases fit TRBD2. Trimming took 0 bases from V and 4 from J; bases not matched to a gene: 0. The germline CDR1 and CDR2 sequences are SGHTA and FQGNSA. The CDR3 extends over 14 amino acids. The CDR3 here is CASSLARGADTQYF. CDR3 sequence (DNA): TGTGCCAGCAGCTTAGCGCGGGGGGCAGATACGCAGTATTTT.

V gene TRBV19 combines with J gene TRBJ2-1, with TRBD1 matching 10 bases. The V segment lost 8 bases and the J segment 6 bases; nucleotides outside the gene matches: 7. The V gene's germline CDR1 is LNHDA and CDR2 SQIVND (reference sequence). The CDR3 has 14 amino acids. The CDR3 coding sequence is TGTGCCAGTTGGACAGGGGGTAGGTTCAATGAGCAGTTCTTC. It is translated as CASWTGGRFNEQFF. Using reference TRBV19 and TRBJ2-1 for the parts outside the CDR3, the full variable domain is DGGITQSPKYLFRKEGQNVTLSCEQNLNHDAMYWYRQDPGQGLRLIYYSQIVNDFQKGDIAEGYSVSREKKESFPLTVTSAQKNPTAFYLCASWTGGRFNEQFFGPGTRLTVL.

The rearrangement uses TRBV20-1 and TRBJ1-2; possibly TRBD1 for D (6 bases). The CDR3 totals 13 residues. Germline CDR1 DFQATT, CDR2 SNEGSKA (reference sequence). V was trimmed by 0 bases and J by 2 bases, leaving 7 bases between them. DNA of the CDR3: TGCAGTGCTAGAGATGGACAGAACTATGGCTACACCTTC. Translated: CSARDGQNYGYTF.

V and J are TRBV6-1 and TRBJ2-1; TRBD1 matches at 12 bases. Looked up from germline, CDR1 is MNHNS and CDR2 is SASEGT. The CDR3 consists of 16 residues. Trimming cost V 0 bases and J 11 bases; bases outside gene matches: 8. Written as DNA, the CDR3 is TGTGCCAGCAGTGAAGCGGGGCGGGACAGGGGGCTCAAGCAGTTCTTC. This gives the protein CASSEAGRDRGLKQFF.

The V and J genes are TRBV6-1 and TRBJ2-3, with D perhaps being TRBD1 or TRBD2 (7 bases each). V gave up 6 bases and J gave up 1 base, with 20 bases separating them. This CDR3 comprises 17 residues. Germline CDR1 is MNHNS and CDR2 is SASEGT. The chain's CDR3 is CASSPGARGTGTDTQYF. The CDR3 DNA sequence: TGTGCCAGCAGCCCCGGGGCGCGGGGGACAGGCACAGATACGCAGTATTTT.

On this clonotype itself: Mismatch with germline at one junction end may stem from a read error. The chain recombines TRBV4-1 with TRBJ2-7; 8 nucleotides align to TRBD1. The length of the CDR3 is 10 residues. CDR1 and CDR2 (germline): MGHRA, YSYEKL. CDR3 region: CASSQRTGWF. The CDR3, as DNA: TGCGCCAGCAGCCAACGGACAGGGTGGTTC.

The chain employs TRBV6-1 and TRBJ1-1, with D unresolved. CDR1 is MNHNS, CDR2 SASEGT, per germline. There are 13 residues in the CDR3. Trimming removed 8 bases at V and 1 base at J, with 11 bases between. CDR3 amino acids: CASERQKNTEAFF. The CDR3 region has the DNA TGTGCCAGCGAAAGGCAGAAGAACACTGAAGCTTTCTTT.

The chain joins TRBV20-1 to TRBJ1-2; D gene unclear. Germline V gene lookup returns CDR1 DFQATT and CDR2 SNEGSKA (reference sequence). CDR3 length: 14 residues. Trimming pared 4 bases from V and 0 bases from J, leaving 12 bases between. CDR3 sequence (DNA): TGCAGTGCTATTAGTCAGGAACCTAACTATGGCTACACCTTC. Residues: CSAISQEPNYGYTF.

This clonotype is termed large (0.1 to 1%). The CDR3 is CASSLTSGVQETQYF. CDR3 nucleotides: TGTGCCAGCAGCTTAACTAGCGGAGTCCAAGAGACCCAGTACTTC. The V call is TRBV7-2, the J call TRBJ2-5; 8 bases line up with TRBD2. Germline V gives CDR1 SGHTA, CDR2 FQGNSA. With V trimmed by 2 bases and J by 1 base, 3 bases remained unmatched. This CDR3 has 15 amino acids.

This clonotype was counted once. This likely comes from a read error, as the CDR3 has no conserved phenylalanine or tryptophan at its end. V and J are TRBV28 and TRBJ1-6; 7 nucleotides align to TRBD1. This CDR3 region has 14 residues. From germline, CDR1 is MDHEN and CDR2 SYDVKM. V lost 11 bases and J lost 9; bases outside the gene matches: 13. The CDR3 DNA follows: TGTGCCTGGAGGGAGGGGGCGAATGGTTCACCCCTCCACTAT. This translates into CAWREGANGSPLHY.

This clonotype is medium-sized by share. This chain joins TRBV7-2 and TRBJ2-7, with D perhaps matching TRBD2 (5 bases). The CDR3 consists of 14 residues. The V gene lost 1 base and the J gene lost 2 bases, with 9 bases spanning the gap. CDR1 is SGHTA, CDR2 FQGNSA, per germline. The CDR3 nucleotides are TGTGCCAGCAGCTTAGTTGAGGGTACCTACGAGCAGTACTTC. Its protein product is CASSLVEGTYEQYF.

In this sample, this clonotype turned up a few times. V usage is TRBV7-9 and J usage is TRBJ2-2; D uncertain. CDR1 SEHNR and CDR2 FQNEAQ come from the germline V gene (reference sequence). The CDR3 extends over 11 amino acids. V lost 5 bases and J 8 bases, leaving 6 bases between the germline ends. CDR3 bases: TGTGCCAGCAGCCCTCGAGGGGAGCTGTTTTTT. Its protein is CASSPRGELFF.

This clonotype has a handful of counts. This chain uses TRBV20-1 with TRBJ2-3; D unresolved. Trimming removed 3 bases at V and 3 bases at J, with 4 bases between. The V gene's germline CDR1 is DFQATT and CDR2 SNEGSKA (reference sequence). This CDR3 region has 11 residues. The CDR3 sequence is CSASLTDTQYF. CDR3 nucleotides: TGCAGTGCTAGTTTAACAGATACGCAGTATTTT.